The 16 T cell receptor beta chains listed next were all sequenced from one sample in a study of cytomegalovirus exposure and HLA in healthy donors. Primers: 60 Vbeta forward and 13 Jbeta reverse. Using immunoSEQ multiplex PCR, the repertoire was profiled, and TCRdb retains in-frame clones only, with some absent. The sample carries about 140,000 clones, around three quarters recorded once. The specimen sequenced was PBMCs. These receptors all come from a man aged 40-55 years in good health and CMV-seropositive.

The chain has TRBV18 and TRBJ1-5; no firm D call. V lost 6 bases to trimming and J lost 6 bases, with 15 bases between them. Looked up from germline, CDR1 is KGHSH and CDR2 is LQKENI. The CDR3 loop spans 14 amino acids. The chain's CDR3 is CASSKEGVGQPQHF. The DNA for the CDR3 is TGTGCCAGCTCCAAAGAGGGAGTGGGTCAGCCCCAGCATTTT.

This clone was picked up a small number of times. This chain joins TRBV10-3 and TRBJ1-5, with TRBD1 matching 7 bases. CDR1 and CDR2 (germline): ENHRY, SYGVKD. This CDR3 is built from 14 residues. The V gene end was trimmed by 6 bases and the J gene end by 2 bases; junction bases not matched to a gene: 4. The CDR3 DNA is TGTGCCATCAGCCCCGACAGGGGCAATCAGCCCCAGCATTTT. The encoded protein is CAISPDRGNQPQHF.

This sequence joins TRBV7-2 and TRBJ2-7; 13 nucleotides align to TRBD2. The V gene end was trimmed by 4 bases and the J gene end by 4 bases; junction bases not matched to a gene: 10. The CDR3 is 17 residues long. Germline assignment: CDR1 SGHTA and CDR2 FQGNSA. In nucleotides, the CDR3 is TGTGCCAGCAGCTCCCCGGGACTAGCGGGGACCTCTTACGAGCAGTACTTC. It is translated as CASSSPGLAGTSYEQYF.

The chain is built from TRBV5-1 and TRBJ1-1, with D possibly being TRBD1 (6 bases). Trimming pared 0 bases from V and 2 bases from J, leaving 17 bases between. The CDR3 length is 17 residues. Germline V CDR1 and CDR2: SGHRS, YFSETQ. CDR3 in amino acids: CASSLGSGALTNTEAFF. The CDR3 bases are TGCGCCAGCAGCTTGGGATCAGGGGCCCTTACAAACACTGAAGCTTTCTTT.

The gene calls are TRBV13 and TRBJ2-5; 8 bases line up with TRBD2. Germline CDR1 reads PRHDT; CDR2 reads FYEKMQ (reference sequence). The CDR3 loop spans 13 amino acids. V was pared by 7 bases and J by 5 bases, with 6 bases of the junction left unmatched. In DNA form, the CDR3 reads TGTGCCAGCACGGGGGGGACACGGGAGACCCAGTACTTC. Protein sequence: CASTGGTRETQYF.

The chain recombines TRBV29-1 with TRBJ2-1; 9 nucleotides align to TRBD1. Germline loops: CDR1 SQVTM, CDR2 ANQGSEA. This CDR3 region has 12 residues. The V segment lost 1 base and the J segment 8 bases; nucleotides outside the gene matches: 0. CDR3 sequence reads: CSVEGQGDEQFF. In DNA form, the CDR3 reads TGCAGCGTTGAAGGACAGGGGGATGAGCAGTTCTTC.

The chain is built from TRBV4-1 and TRBJ2-7; D gene uncertain. With 1 base removed from V and 5 bases from J, the gap between germline ends came to 12 bases. The CDR3 covers 14 residues. The germline gives CDR1 MGHRA, CDR2 YSYEKL. The CDR3 region is CASSQAKAIDEQYF. The CDR3 nucleotides are TGCGCCAGCAGCCAAGCGAAAGCGATCGACGAGCAGTACTTC.

This clone was counted only a few times. The chain uses TRBV7-2 and TRBJ1-1; TRBD1 is a possible D gene (5 bases). The germline V gene encodes CDR1 SGHTA and CDR2 FQGNSA. The CDR3 is 14 amino acids. The ends were cut back, 3 bases at V and 5 bases at J, with 13 bases in the middle. The CDR3 is CASSFQGLGTEAFF. The CDR3 bases are TGTGCCAGCAGCTTCCAGGGCCTGGGGACTGAAGCTTTCTTT.

A few counts support this clone. The CDR3 region is CSASGQGGSTDTQYF. The DNA of the CDR3 is TGCAGCGCTTCAGGACAGGGGGGTAGCACAGATACGCAGTATTTT. V usage is TRBV29-1 and J usage is TRBJ2-3, with 10 bases matching TRBD1. V was pared by 7 bases and J by 0 bases, with 7 bases of the junction left unmatched. In germline, CDR1 is SQVTM, CDR2 ANQGSEA. The CDR3 covers 15 residues.

CDR3 sequence: CASSQHTGYQPQHF. The CDR3 DNA is TGTGCCAGCAGTCAACACACGGGGTATCAGCCCCAGCATTTT. The chain joins TRBV28 to TRBJ1-5; D remains ambiguous. The ends were cut back, 5 bases at V and 5 bases at J, with 13 bases in the middle. The CDR3 is made up of 14 amino acids. Germline V gives CDR1 MDHEN, CDR2 SYDVKM.

This chain links TRBV18 with TRBJ2-1, with 9 bases lining up with TRBD1. V lost 2 bases, J lost 4 bases, and 6 bases stayed unmatched. Germline V CDR1 and CDR2: KGHSH, LQKENI. The CDR3 totals 16 residues. CDR3: CASSPERTGAYNEQFF. The CDR3 DNA follows: TGTGCCAGCTCACCAGAAAGGACAGGGGCGTACAATGAGCAGTTCTTC. Full variable domain (outside the CDR3, taken from reference TRBV18 and TRBJ2-1): NAGVMQNPRHLVRRRGQEARLRCSPMKGHSHVYWYRQLPEEGLKFMVYLQKENIIDESGMPKERFSAEFPKEGPSILRIQQVVRGDSAAYFCASSPERTGAYNEQFFGPGTRLTVL.

This chain connects TRBV5-1 to TRBJ2-3; 9 bases are a match to TRBD2. The junction had 3 bases not matched to a gene; V was cut back by 0 bases and J by 1 base. CDR3 length: 16 residues. In germline, CDR1 is SGHRS, CDR2 YFSETQ. The DNA of the CDR3 is TGCGCCAGCAGCTTGGCCGGGACTAGCCGCACAGATACGCAGTATTTT. It encodes CASSLAGTSRTDTQYF.

CDR3 DNA sequence: TGTGCCAGTAGTCCAGCGGACAGAGAGACCCAGTACTTC. Translated: CASSPADRETQYF. This rearrangement joins TRBV19 to TRBJ2-5; the D gene is possibly TRBD1 (6 bases). CDR1 is LNHDA, CDR2 SQIVND, per germline (reference sequence). Between the trimmed V and J ends, which lost 5 bases and 4 bases, there was a span of 11 bases. The CDR3 runs 13 residues.

This chain links TRBV9 with TRBJ1-1; D is perhaps TRBD1 (5 bases). Germline-derived CDR1 and CDR2 are SGDLS and YYNGEE. The CDR3 consists of 15 residues. V lost 0 bases to trimming and J lost 5 bases, with 14 bases between them. In nucleotides, the CDR3 is TGTGCCAGCAGCGTAGGTGGAGGGGTCGGGACTGAAGCTTTCTTT. Translating it yields CASSVGGGVGTEAFF.

The chain recombines TRBV7-9 with TRBJ2-7, with a weak D call TRBD1 (5 bases). Germline-derived CDR1 and CDR2 are SEHNR and FQNEAQ (reference sequence). The CDR3 loop spans 12 amino acids. The ends were cut back, 1 base at V and 9 bases at J, with 10 bases in the middle. The CDR3 spells CASSLEGARQYF. The CDR3 DNA follows: TGTGCCAGCAGCTTAGAAGGGGCCAGGCAGTACTTC.

The V and J genes are TRBV7-8 and TRBJ1-2, with D possibly matching TRBD1 (5 bases). The CDR3 runs to 18 residues. Deletions cut 5 bases from V and 1 base from J, with 23 bases between. Germline assignment: CDR1 SGHVS and CDR2 FQNEAQ. CDR3 in amino acids: CASSPRGVATDLNYGYTF. The CDR3 DNA follows: TGTGCCAGCAGCCCGCGGGGGGTCGCGACAGATCTTAACTATGGCTACACCTTC. Using reference TRBV7-8 and TRBJ1-2 for the parts outside the CDR3, the full variable domain is GAGVSQSPRYKVAKRGQDVALRCDPISGHVSLFWYQQALGQGPEFLTYFQNEAQLDKSGLPSDRFFAERPEGSVSTLKIQRTQQEDSAVYLCASSPRGVATDLNYGYTFGSGTRLTVV.